This record concerns one T cell receptor beta chain sequence. Its antigen remains unidentified. This specimen belongs to a study of cytomegalovirus exposure and HLA in healthy donors. Study details: A later analysis reported the same platform for the 90 to 150 validation repertoires and the 666 first-cohort repertoires.

CDR1 and CDR2 (germline): SGHRS, YFSETQ. The length of the CDR3 is 18 residues. Trimming at V came to 0 bases and at J to 0 bases, leaving 10 bases not matched to a gene. Repertoires were generated with immunoSEQ multiplex PCR, while TCRdb's copy carries only in-frame clones and drops some. The sample has more than 300,000 clones, roughly 88% seen once. Study-wide results and limits: In vitro experiments confirmed that a few CMV-associated chains were specific for CMV antigens. Cytomegalovirus association was assigned to 170 or so TCR beta chains. Rare TCR sequences dominated, though some public TCRs recurred in many donors.

The chain has TRBV5-1 and TRBJ1-1; 8 nucleotides match TRBD1. The sequenced material came from PBMCs. This TCR came from a woman between 18 and 29 years old in good health and CMV-seronegative. CDR3 residues: CASSLAGKAGGLNTEAFF. CDR3 DNA: TGCGCCAGCAGCTTGGCCGGAAAGGCAGGGGGCCTGAACACTGAAGCTTTCTTT. Combining the CDR3 with reference TRBV5-1 and TRBJ1-1 gives the whole variable domain KAGVTQTPRYLIKTRGQQVTLSCSPISGHRSVSWYQQTPGQGLQFLFEYFSETQRNKGNFPGRFSGRQFSNSRSEMNVSTLELGDSALYLCASSLAGKAGGLNTEAFFGQGTRLTVV.